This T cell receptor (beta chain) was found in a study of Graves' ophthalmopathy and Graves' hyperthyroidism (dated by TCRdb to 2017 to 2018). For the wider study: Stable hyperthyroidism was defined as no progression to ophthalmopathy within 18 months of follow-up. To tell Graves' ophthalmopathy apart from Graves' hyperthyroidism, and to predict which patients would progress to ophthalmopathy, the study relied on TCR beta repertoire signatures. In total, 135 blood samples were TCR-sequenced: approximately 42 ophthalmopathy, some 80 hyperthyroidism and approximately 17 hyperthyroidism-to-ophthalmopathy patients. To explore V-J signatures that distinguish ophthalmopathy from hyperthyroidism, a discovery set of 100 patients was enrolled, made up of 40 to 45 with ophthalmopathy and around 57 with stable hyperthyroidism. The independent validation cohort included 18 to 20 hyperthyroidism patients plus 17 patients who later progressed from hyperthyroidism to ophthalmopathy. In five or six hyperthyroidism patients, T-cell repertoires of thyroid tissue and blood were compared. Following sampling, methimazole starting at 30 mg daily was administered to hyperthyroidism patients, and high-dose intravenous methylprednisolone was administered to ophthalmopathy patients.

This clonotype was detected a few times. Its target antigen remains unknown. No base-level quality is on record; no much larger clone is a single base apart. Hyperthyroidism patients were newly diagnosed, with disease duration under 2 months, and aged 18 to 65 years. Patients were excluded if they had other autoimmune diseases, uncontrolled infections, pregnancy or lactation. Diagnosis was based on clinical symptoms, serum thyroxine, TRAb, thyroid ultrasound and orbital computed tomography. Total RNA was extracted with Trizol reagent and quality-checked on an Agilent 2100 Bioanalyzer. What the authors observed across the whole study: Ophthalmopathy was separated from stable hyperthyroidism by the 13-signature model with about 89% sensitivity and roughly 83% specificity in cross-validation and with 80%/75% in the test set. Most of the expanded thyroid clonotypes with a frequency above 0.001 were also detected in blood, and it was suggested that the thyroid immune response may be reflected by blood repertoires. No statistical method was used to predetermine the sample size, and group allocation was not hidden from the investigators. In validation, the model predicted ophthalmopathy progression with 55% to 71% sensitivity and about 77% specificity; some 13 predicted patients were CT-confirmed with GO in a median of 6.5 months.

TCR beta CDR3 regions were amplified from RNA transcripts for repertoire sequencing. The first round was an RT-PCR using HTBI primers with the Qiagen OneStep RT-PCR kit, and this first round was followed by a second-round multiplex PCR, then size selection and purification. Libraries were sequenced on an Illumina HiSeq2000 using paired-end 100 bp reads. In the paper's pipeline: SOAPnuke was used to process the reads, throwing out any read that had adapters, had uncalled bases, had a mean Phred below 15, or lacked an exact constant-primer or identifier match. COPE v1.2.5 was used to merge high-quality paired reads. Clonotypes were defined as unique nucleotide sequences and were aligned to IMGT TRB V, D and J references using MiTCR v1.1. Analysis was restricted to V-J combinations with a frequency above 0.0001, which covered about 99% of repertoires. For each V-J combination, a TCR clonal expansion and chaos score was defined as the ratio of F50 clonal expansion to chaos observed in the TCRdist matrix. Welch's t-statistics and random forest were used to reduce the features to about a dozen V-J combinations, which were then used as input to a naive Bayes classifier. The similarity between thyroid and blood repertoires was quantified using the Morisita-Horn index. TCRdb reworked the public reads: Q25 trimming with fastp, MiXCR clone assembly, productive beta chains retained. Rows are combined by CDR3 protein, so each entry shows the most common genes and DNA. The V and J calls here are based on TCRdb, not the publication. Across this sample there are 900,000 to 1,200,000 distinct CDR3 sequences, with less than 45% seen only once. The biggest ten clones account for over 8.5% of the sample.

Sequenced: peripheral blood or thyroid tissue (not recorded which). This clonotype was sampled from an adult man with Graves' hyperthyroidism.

The CDR3 is CASSLELAGGTGELFF. The nucleotide sequence is given as TGTGCCAGCAGCTTGGAGCTAGCGGGAGGGACCGGGGAGCTGTTTTTT. The rearrangement joined TRBV5-6 to TRBJ2-2; 12 bases in the middle match TRBD2. CDR1 and CDR2, looked up from the germline V gene, are SGHDT and YYEEEE. There are 16 amino acids in the CDR3, from cysteine to phenylalanine inclusive. The entry retains the CDR3 DNA only, 48 bases that are in frame from base 1. Here V drops 0 bases and J drops 5 bases, and the junction holds 2 bases not matched to any gene.